The source of this T cell receptor (beta chain) is a study of control samples from healthy donors and cancer patients. The germline V gene encodes CDR1 DFQATT and CDR2 SNEGSKA (reference sequence). V was pared by 3 bases and J by 3 bases, with 4 bases of the junction left unmatched. This CDR3 spans 14 amino acids. Measured with immunoSEQ multiplex PCR; TCRdb has only the in-frame clones, and not every one. The sample contains 90,000 to 100,000 clones, 79% of which appear only once. The TCR originated in a woman between 25 and 40 years old in good health. Material for sequencing was blood. This rearrangement joins TRBV20-1 to TRBJ2-4; 8 nucleotides line up with TRBD1. DNA for the CDR3: TGCAGTGCTAGTGCCGGGACAGGCAAAAACATTCAGTACTTC. The encoded protein is CSASAGTGKNIQYF.